Described below is a single TCR beta chain sequence and its context. The source of the sample is a study of PD-L1 blockade in urothelial cancer. Study-level information: Twenty-five of 29 patients were men who had bladder-origin urothelial cancer. Reported median T cell count for blood samples was some 140,000. As for prior chemotherapy regimens, patients had received 0 to 3.

Clones were sequenced by immunoSEQ multiplex PCR, and TCRdb holds only the in-frame ones, with some missing. The sample contains roughly 49,000 clones, nearly 90% of which appear only once. Patients in the study were battling locally advanced or metastatic urothelial carcinoma. The germline V gene has CDR1 SGHTA and CDR2 FQGTGA. The CDR3 runs 16 residues. V lost 5 bases and J lost 4, with 18 bases in between. Source: PBMCs, taken around atezolizumab (anti-PD-L1) treatment. This clonotype was obtained from a man in his fifties or sixties with urothelial cancer. V and J are TRBV7-3 and TRBJ2-1, with D maybe TRBD2 (7 bases). In nucleotides, the CDR3 is TGTGCCAGCAGCCTCAAATGGGGGGGCCGGTACAATGAGCAGTTCTTC. It codes for CASSLKWGGRYNEQFF.